Shown below are 21 T cell receptor beta chains from a single sample sequenced in a study of cytomegalovirus exposure and HLA in healthy donors. Primers for the PCR totalled 60 Vbeta and 13 Jbeta. Only in-frame clones appear in the TCRdb table, and some are missing; sequencing was by immunoSEQ multiplex PCR. This sample has about 99,000 clones, with approximately 72% found just once. What was sequenced was PBMCs. The receptors were gathered from a woman between 45 and 60 years old in good health and CMV-seronegative.

This clone has more than one count but fewer than ten. The genes are TRBV28 and TRBJ2-7, with 7 bases identical to TRBD2. The CDR3 runs to 15 residues. The V and J ends lost 5 bases and 4 bases, in that order; junction bases with no gene match: 11. Germline lookup yields CDR1 MDHEN and CDR2 SYDVKM. The CDR3 reads CASSKSSGPLYEQYF. The CDR3 DNA sequence: TGTGCCAGCAGTAAGTCTAGCGGACCCCTTTACGAGCAGTACTTC.

As DNA, the CDR3 is TGTGCCAGCAGCAAGTCCGTAAACAGCTGTAACTATGGCTACACCTTC. It encodes CASSKSVNSCNYGYTF. The chain joins TRBV21-1 to TRBJ1-2; TRBD1 is the table's D call, not checked against the DNA. TRBV21-1 is designated a pseudogene. The CDR3 loop spans 16 amino acids.

In regard to this clone: A read error may account for a junction end that differs from germline. The chain uses TRBV29-1 and TRBJ2-3; the D gene is possibly TRBD2 (5 bases). This CDR3 has 14 amino acids. Germline values: CDR1 SQVTM, CDR2 ANQGSEA. CDR3 region: CSVEGLLDTDTQYF. Here the CDR3 DNA reads TGCAGCGTGGAAGGACTCCTCGACACAGATACGCAGTATTTT.

This sequence joins TRBV30 and TRBJ2-5; the D gene is possibly TRBD2 (5 bases). V lost 0 bases and J lost 7, with 12 bases in between. The germline V gene has CDR1 GTSNPN and CDR2 SVGIG (reference sequence). The CDR3 covers 13 residues. The CDR3 protein is CAWSVRLAGTQYF. In DNA form, the CDR3 reads TGTGCCTGGAGTGTACGGCTAGCTGGGACCCAGTACTTC.

The chain has TRBV27 and TRBJ1-2; possible D gene TRBD1, 6 bases. V shed 4 bases and J shed 7 bases, with 13 bases lying between them. Germline V gene data show CDR1 as MNHEY and CDR2 as SMNVEV (reference sequence). This CDR3 comprises 13 residues. CDR3 sequence: CASSSDRLLGYTF. DNA of the CDR3: TGTGCCAGCAGTTCGGACAGACTTCTTGGCTACACCTTC.

The chain combines TRBV5-1 with TRBJ1-5; 11 nucleotides line up with TRBD1. Germline V gene lookup returns CDR1 SGHRS and CDR2 YFSETQ. The trim removed 4 bases at V and 5 bases at J, leaving 5 bases unmatched. The CDR3 is 15 amino acids. The CDR3 bases are TGCGCCAGCAGCACCGCGGGACAGGGGGATCAGCCCCAGCATTTT. As protein: CASSTAGQGDQPQHF.

The CDR3 nucleotides are TGCGCCAGCAGCCCCGGGACAGGCTCCTACGAGCAGTACTTC. As protein: CASSPGTGSYEQYF. This chain links TRBV5-1 with TRBJ2-7; 8 nucleotides agree with TRBD1. Germline V gene lookup returns CDR1 SGHRS and CDR2 YFSETQ. The CDR3 totals 14 residues. Unmatched junction bases numbered 3, after V lost 4 bases and J lost 0 bases.

The chain uses TRBV2 and TRBJ2-1, with 7 bases that match TRBD1. The germline gives CDR1 SNHLY, CDR2 FYNNEI. The CDR3 has 14 amino acids. Trimming removed 4 bases from V and 2 bases from J; junction bases left unmatched: 2. CDR3: CASSGQGPYNEQFF. CDR3 nucleotides: TGTGCCAGCAGTGGACAGGGACCCTACAATGAGCAGTTCTTC. The full variable domain, with the rest looked up from reference TRBV2 and TRBJ2-1, is EPEVTQTPSHQVTQMGQEVILRCVPISNHLYFYWYRQILGQKVEFLVSFYNNEISEKSEIFDDQFSVERPDGSNFTLKIRSTKLEDSAMYFCASSGQGPYNEQFFGPGTRLTVL.

There are a few counts of this clone. The chain couples TRBV13 to TRBJ2-2; TRBD2 agrees at 14 bases. The CDR3 runs to 21 residues. Germline loops: CDR1 PRHDT, CDR2 FYEKMQ (reference sequence). V was clipped by 5 bases and J by 6 bases; unmatched bases: 20. CDR3 bases: TGTGCCAGCAGCCCCGACCCCAGTTGGACTAGCGGGAGGTCATTCCCCGGGGAGCTGTTTTTT. Amino acids: CASSPDPSWTSGRSFPGELFF.

This clone was seen a single time. The gene calls are TRBV2 and TRBJ2-2; maybe TRBD1 (5 bases). This CDR3 has 15 residues. Germline CDR1 and CDR2: SNHLY and FYNNEI. Trimming stripped 3 bases from V and 4 bases from J, with 12 bases between. In DNA form, the CDR3 reads TGTGCCAGCAGTGACCCAATGGGGCGCACCGGGGAGCTGTTTTTT. As protein: CASSDPMGRTGELFF. Complete variable domain (other parts from reference TRBV2 and TRBJ2-2): EPEVTQTPSHQVTQMGQEVILRCVPISNHLYFYWYRQILGQKVEFLVSFYNNEISEKSEIFDDQFSVERPDGSNFTLKIRSTKLEDSAMYFCASSDPMGRTGELFFGEGSRLTVL.

This clone has a single count. The CDR3 DNA reads as TGTGCCAGCAGCCTGGGACAGATAAATCAGCCCCAGCATTTT. It yields the protein CASSLGQINQPQHF. The chain recombines TRBV6-6 with TRBJ1-5; 7 bases line up with TRBD1. Unmatched junction bases numbered 6, after V lost 6 bases and J lost 4 bases. The CDR3 runs to 14 residues. Germline V gene sequence: CDR1 MNHNY, CDR2 SVGAGI (reference sequence).

This clone was observed a single time. V gene TRBV28 combines with J gene TRBJ2-3; 8 positions agree with TRBD2. Germline V gene sequence: CDR1 MDHEN, CDR2 SYDVKM. The V and J ends lost 8 bases and 0 bases, in that order; junction bases with no gene match: 7. The CDR3 consists of 15 residues. The DNA of the CDR3 is TGTGCCAGCCGACAAGCGGGAGTTAGCACAGATACGCAGTATTTT. Translated: CASRQAGVSTDTQYF.

This chain links TRBV18 with TRBJ2-5; 8 bases are a match to TRBD2. The CDR3 is 15 residues long. Trimming took 5 bases from V and 2 from J; bases not matched to a gene: 7. Germline V gene data show CDR1 as KGHSH and CDR2 as LQKENI. The CDR3 protein is CASSTGTRTQETQYF. The CDR3 coding sequence is TGTGCCAGCTCAACCGGGACTAGGACTCAAGAGACCCAGTACTTC.

The V call is TRBV15, the J call TRBJ1-2, with 8 bases lining up with TRBD1. The germline CDR1 and CDR2 sequences are LNHNV and YYDKDF (reference sequence). J was trimmed by 3 bases and V by 0 bases; bases with no gene match: 0. CDR3 length: 14 amino acids. The CDR3 loop is CATSREDRDYGYTF. CDR3 sequence (DNA): TGTGCCACCAGCAGAGAGGACAGGGACTATGGCTACACCTTC. The full variable domain, with the rest looked up from reference TRBV15 and TRBJ1-2, is DAMVIQNPRYQVTQFGKPVTLSCSQTLNHNVMYWYQQKSSQAPKLLFHYYDKDFNNEADTPDNFQSRRPNTSFCFLDIRSPGLGDTAMYLCATSREDRDYGYTFGSGTRLTVV.

This clone was recorded a few times. This sequence joins TRBV5-1 and TRBJ1-1; perhaps TRBD1 as D (6 bases). Germline values: CDR1 SGHRS, CDR2 YFSETQ. V was cut by 0 bases and J by 8 bases, with 14 bases left in between. CDR3 length: 14 residues. Here the CDR3 DNA reads TGCGCCAGCAGCTTGGGGCGGGGGGCAGGAGAAGCTTTCTTT. Its protein product is CASSLGRGAGEAFF.

This sequence joins TRBV28 and TRBJ2-1, with TRBD2 identical over 10 bases. Germline loops: CDR1 MDHEN, CDR2 SYDVKM. Trimming removed 8 bases from V and 2 bases from J; junction bases left unmatched: 6. This CDR3 contains 15 residues. CDR3 sequence (DNA): TGTGCCAGCGGGGATCTAGCGGGAGCCTACAATGAGCAGTTCTTC. Its translation is CASGDLAGAYNEQFF.

This clone was picked up one time. This chain uses TRBV7-3 with TRBJ2-2, with TRBD2 matching 10 bases. The V segment lost 6 bases and the J segment 5 bases; nucleotides outside the gene matches: 3. There are 14 residues in the CDR3. CDR1 is SGHTA, CDR2 FQGTGA, per germline. The CDR3 spells CASRPTSGTGELFF. Here the CDR3 DNA reads TGTGCCAGCAGACCGACTAGCGGGACCGGGGAGCTGTTTTTT.

The V and J genes are TRBV11-3 and TRBJ2-1, with 7 bases identical to TRBD2. CDR1 and CDR2 (germline): SGHNT, YENEEA. V lost 8 bases to trimming and J lost 0 bases; unmatched junction nucleotides: 10. This CDR3 contains 16 residues. CDR3 residues: CASEGRGLSSYNEQFF. The CDR3 nucleotides read TGTGCCAGCGAGGGAAGGGGACTAAGCTCCTACAATGAGCAGTTCTTC.

This clone occurred a few times. This sequence joins TRBV7-2 and TRBJ2-7; D unclear. Trimming stripped 4 bases from V and 4 bases from J, with 8 bases between. Germline V CDR1 and CDR2: SGHTA, FQGNSA. The CDR3 consists of 12 residues. The CDR3 loop is CASSSPPYEQYF. CDR3 sequence (DNA): TGTGCCAGCAGCTCCCCCCCTTACGAGCAGTACTTC.

J is TRBJ2-7 and V is TRBV28; TRBD2 agrees at 9 bases. The CDR3 is made up of 14 amino acids. CDR1 MDHEN and CDR2 SYDVKM come from the germline V gene. The J segment lost 4 bases and the V segment lost 7 bases, leaving 8 bases of the junction unmatched. Written as DNA, the CDR3 is TGTGCCAGCAACTTAGCGGGAGTTCGGTACGAGCAGTACTTC. This gives the protein CASNLAGVRYEQYF.

The rearrangement uses TRBV5-1 and TRBJ2-5, with D possibly being TRBD1 (5 bases). Trimming cost V 4 bases and J 6 bases, with 16 bases left between them. There are 14 residues in the CDR3. Germline V lookup: CDR1 SGHRS, CDR2 YFSETQ. DNA of the CDR3: TGCGCCAGCAGCCCGGCGGCAGGGAAACAGACCCAGTACTTC. Encoded protein: CASSPAAGKQTQYF.